This T cell receptor beta chain was profiled in a study of blood T cell repertoires in COVID-19. Study as a whole: Specimens from acute and convalescent COVID-19 originated in the United States, Italy and Spain. T cells, B-cell-depleted T cells, or PBMCs provided the cDNA or gDNA that served as material.

Original data processing: Amplification of reference gene primers provided the estimated nucleated cell counts. Measured with immunoSEQ multiplex PCR; TCRdb has only the in-frame clones, and not every one. From that table come the V and J calls and clone size; the DNA was used to work out D and trimming. Here the sample spans roughly 250,000 clones, around 90% being singletons. The study drew participants aged about 18 to 90 years from approximately 25 US areas. Sequencing input: PBMCs or T cells enriched from blood (not recorded which). This TCR came from a woman in her 30s with acute COVID-19.

CDR3 bases: TGCGCCAGCAGCTCCGGGACAGGGGGTGTTTATTCACCCCTCCACTTT. It encodes CASSSGTGGVYSPLHF. The chain is built from TRBV5-1 and TRBJ1-6, with 11 bases lining up with TRBD1. V shed 3 bases and J 8 bases; nucleotides not matched to a gene: 7. The CDR3 covers 16 residues. Germline V CDR1 and CDR2: SGHRS, YFSETQ.